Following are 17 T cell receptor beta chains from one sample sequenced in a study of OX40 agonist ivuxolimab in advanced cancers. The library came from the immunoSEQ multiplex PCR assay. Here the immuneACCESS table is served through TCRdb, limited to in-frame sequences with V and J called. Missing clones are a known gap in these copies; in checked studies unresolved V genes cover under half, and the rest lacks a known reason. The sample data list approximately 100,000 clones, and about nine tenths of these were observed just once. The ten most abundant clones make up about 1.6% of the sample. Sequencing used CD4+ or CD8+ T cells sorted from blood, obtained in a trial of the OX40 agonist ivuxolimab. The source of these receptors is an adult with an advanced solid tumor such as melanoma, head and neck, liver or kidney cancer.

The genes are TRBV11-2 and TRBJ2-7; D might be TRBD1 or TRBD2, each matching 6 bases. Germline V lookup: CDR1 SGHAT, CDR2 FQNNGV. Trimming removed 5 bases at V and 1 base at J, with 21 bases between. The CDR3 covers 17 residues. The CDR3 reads CASSLRGAWTNSYEQYF. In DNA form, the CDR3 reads TGTGCCAGCAGCCTGAGGGGGGCCTGGACGAATTCCTACGAGCAGTACTTC.

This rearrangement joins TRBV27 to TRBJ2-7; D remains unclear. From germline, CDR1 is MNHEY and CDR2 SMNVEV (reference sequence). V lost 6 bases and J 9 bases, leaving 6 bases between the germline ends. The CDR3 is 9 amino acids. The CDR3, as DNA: TGTGCCAGCAGCCTTGGGCAGTACTTC. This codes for CASSLGQYF.

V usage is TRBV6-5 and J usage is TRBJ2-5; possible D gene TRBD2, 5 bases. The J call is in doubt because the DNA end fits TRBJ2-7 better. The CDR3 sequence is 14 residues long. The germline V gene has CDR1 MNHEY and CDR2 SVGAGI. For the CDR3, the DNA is TGTGCCAGCAGACCTGGACTCTTCGGCTACGAGCAGTACTTC. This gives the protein CASRPGLFGYEQYF.

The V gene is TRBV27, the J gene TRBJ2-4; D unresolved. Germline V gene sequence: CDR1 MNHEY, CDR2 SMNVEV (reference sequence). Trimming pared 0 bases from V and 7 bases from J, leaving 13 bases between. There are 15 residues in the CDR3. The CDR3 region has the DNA TGTGCCAGCAGTTTATCCCGCGGAGTTGGGAACATTCAGTACTTC. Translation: CASSLSRGVGNIQYF.

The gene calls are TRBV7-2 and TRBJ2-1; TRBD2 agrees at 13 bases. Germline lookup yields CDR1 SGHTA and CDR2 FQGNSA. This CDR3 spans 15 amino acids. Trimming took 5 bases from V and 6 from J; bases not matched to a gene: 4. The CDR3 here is CASSPLAGGFNEQFF. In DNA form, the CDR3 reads TGTGCCAGCAGCCCACTAGCGGGAGGGTTCAATGAGCAGTTCTTC.

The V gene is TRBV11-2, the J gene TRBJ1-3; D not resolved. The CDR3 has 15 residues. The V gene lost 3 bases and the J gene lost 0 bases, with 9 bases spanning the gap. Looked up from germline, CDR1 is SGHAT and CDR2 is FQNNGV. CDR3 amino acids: CASSFLQDSGNTIYF. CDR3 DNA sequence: TGTGCCAGCAGCTTTTTGCAGGACTCTGGAAACACCATATATTTT. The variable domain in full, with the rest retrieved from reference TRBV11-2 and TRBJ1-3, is EAGVAQSPRYKIIEKRQSVAFWCNPISGHATLYWYQQILGQGPKLLIQFQNNGVVDDSQLPKDRFSAERLKGVDSTLKIQPAKLEDSAVYLCASSFLQDSGNTIYFGEGSWLTVV.

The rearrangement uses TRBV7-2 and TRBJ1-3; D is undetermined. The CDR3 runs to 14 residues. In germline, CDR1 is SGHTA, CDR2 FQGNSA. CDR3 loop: CAVSSGSSGNTIYF. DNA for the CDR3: TGTGCGGTGAGCAGTGGCAGCTCTGGAAACACCATATATTTT.

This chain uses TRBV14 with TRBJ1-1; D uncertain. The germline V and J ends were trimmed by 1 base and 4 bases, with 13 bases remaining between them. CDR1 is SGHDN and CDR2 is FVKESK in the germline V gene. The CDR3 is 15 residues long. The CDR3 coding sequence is TGTGCCAGCAGCCAAGTCAACGGCGGCGGCACTGAAGCTTTCTTT. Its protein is CASSQVNGGGTEAFF.

CDR3 protein: CASRPGGARVYTF. Here the CDR3 DNA reads TGTGCCAGCAGACCAGGGGGCGCCAGGGTCTACACCTTC. The gene calls are TRBV28 and TRBJ1-2; 8 positions agree with TRBD1. The ends lost 6 bases at V and 10 bases at J; junction bases unmatched: 10. The CDR3 length is 13 residues. Per the germline V gene, CDR1 is MDHEN and CDR2 is SYDVKM.

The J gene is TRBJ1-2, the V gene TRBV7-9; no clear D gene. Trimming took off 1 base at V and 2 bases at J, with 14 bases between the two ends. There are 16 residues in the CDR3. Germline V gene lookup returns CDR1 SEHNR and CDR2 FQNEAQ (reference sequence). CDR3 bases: TGTGCCAGCAGCTTAGGGATGGGGAGCCTGAACTATGGCTACACCTTC. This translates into CASSLGMGSLNYGYTF.

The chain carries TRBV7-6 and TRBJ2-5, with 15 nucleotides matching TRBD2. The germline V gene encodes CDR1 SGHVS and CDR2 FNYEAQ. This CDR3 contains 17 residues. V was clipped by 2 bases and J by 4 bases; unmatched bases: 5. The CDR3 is CASSLRPGLAGGETQYF. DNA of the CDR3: TGTGCCAGCAGCTTAAGGCCGGGACTAGCGGGAGGAGAGACCCAGTACTTC.

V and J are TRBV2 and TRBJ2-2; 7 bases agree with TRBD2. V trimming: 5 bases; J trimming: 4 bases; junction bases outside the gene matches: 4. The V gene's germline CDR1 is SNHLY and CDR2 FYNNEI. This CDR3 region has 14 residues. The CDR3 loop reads CASSRDYLTGELFF. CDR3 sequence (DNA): TGTGCCAGCAGTCGGGACTACCTCACCGGGGAGCTGTTTTTT. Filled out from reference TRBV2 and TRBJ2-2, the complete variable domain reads EPEVTQTPSHQVTQMGQEVILRCVPISNHLYFYWYRQILGQKVEFLVSFYNNEISEKSEIFDDQFSVERPDGSNFTLKIRSTKLEDSAMYFCASSRDYLTGELFFGEGSRLTVL.

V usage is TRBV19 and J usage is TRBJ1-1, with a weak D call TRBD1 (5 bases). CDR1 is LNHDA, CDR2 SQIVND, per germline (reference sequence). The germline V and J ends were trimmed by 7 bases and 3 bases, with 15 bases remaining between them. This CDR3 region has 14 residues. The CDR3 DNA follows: TGTGCCAGTACCACGGGGGGTTTGGACACTGAAGCTTTCTTT. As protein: CASTTGGLDTEAFF.

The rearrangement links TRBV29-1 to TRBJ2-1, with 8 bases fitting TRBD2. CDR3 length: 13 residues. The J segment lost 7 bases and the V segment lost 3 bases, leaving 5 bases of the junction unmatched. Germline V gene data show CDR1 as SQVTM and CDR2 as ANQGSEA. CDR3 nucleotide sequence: TGCAGCGTTGACTCTACTAGCGGAAATGAGCAGTTCTTC. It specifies CSVDSTSGNEQFF.

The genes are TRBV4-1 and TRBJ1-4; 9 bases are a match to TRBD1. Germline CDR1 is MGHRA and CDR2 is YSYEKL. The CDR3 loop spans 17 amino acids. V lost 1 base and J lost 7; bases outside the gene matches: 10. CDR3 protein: CASSQGQGDLLGEKLFF. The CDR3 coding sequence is TGCGCCAGCAGCCAAGGACAGGGGGACCTTCTAGGTGAAAAACTGTTTTTT.

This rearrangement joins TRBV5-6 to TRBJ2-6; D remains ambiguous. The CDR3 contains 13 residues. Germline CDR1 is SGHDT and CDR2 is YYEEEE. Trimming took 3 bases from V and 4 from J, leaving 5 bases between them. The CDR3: CASSSTGANVLTF. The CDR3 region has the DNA TGTGCCAGCAGCTCGACAGGGGCCAACGTCCTGACTTTC.

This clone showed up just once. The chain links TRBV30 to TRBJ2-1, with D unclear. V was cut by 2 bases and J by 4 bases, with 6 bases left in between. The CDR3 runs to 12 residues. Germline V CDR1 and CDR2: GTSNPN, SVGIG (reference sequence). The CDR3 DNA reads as TGTGCCTGGAGTCGGAATTACAATGAGCAGTTCTTC. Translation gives CAWSRNYNEQFF.